These T cell receptor beta chains were read from a single sample in a study of T cells in Graves' hyperthyroidism and ophthalmopathy. A single record per CDR3 protein comes from TCRdb applying MiXCR to the multiplex PCR reads. This table holds hundreds of thousands of distinct CDR3 sequences, 11% to 15% found once. Material for sequencing was blood. Source of these receptors: a woman under 30 with Graves' hyperthyroidism. Both conserved end residues are part of each CDR3. Each record gives: D gene, V gene, J gene, clone size, CDR3 protein, CDR3 DNA. A D gene is named only where the DNA matches it firmly. A clone size is listed for some rows: how often the clone was seen (once, few, many), or a class if it is expanded.

D: TRBD2; V: TRBV24-1; J: TRBJ2-1; size: many; CDR3: CATSDQRENSYNEQFF; DNA: TGTGCCACCAGTGATCAGCGGGAGAACAGCTACAATGAGCAGTTCTTC
D: -; V: TRBV11-2; J: TRBJ2-7; size: many; CDR3: CASSLGLVNEQYF; DNA: TGTGCCAGCAGCTTAGGCTTGGTCAACGAGCAGTACTTC
D: TRBD2; V: TRBV10-3; J: TRBJ2-7; size: many; CDR3: CAISEGTSGVVGEQYF; DNA: TGTGCCATCAGTGAGGGGACTAGCGGAGTTGTTGGCGAGCAGTACTTC
D: -; V: TRBV7-2; J: TRBJ2-1; size: many; CDR3: CASSSRRTFYNEQFF; DNA: TGTGCCAGCAGTTCCCGCAGGACATTCTACAATGAGCAGTTCTTC
D: TRBD2; V: TRBV4-1; J: TRBJ2-5; size: -; CDR3: CASSQAGTRSSETQYF; DNA: TGCGCCAGCAGCCAAGCCGGGACTAGATCGTCTGAGACCCAGTACTTC
D: -; V: TRBV6-1; J: TRBJ2-7; size: -; CDR3: CASSYGFMGTGAEQYF; DNA: TGTGCCAGCAGTTATGGATTCATGGGGACCGGGGCTGAGCAGTACTTC
D: TRBD1; V: TRBV6-1; J: TRBJ1-1; size: many; CDR3: CASSQRQGEAFF; DNA: TGTGCCAGCAGCCAACGACAGGGTGAAGCTTTCTTT
D: TRBD2; V: TRBV28; J: TRBJ2-5; size: many; CDR3: CASSLLGGRGETQYF; DNA: TGTGCCAGCAGTTTATTGGGAGGGAGAGGAGAGACCCAGTACTTC
D: -; V: TRBV29-1; J: TRBJ1-2; size: -; CDR3: CSAGPLRGAYGYTF; DNA: TGCAGTGCTGGGCCGCTACGGGGGGCCTATGGCTACACCTTC
D: -; V: TRBV7-3; J: TRBJ2-7; size: few; CDR3: CASSLTSGAAYEQYF; DNA: TGTGCCAGCAGCTTAACATCTGGCGCCGCCTACGAGCAGTACTTC
D: TRBD1; V: TRBV18; J: TRBJ2-7; size: many; CDR3: CASSPRTGTSSYEQYF; DNA: TGTGCCAGCTCACCGAGGACAGGGACAAGCTCCTACGAGCAGTACTTC
D: -; V: TRBV6-1; J: TRBJ2-7; size: many; CDR3: CASSDIYEQYF; DNA: TGTGCCAGCAGTGACATCTACGAGCAGTACTTC
D: -; V: TRBV7-9; J: TRBJ2-2; size: -; CDR3: CASSLGAVTTGELFF; DNA: TGTGCCAGCAGCTTAGGGGCGGTAACTACCGGGGAGCTGTTTTTT
D: -; V: TRBV28; J: TRBJ2-2; size: many; CDR3: CASSSGGGAGELFF; DNA: TGTGCCAGCAGCTCTGGAGGTGGGGCCGGGGAGCTGTTTTTT
D: -; V: TRBV20-1; J: TRBJ2-7; size: few; CDR3: CSARDSRGNSYEQYF; DNA: TGCAGTGCTAGAGATTCTAGGGGAAATTCCTACGAGCAGTACTTC
D: -; V: TRBV2; J: TRBJ1-6; size: few; CDR3: CASRFEGVNSPLHF; DNA: TGTGCCAGCAGGTTCGAGGGGGTTAATTCACCCCTCCACTTT
D: -; V: TRBV20-1; J: TRBJ2-7; size: -; CDR3: CSAAKLEGFSAYEQYF; DNA: TGCAGTGCTGCTAAATTAGAGGGATTTAGCGCCTACGAGCAGTACTTC
D: TRBD1; V: TRBV20-1; J: TRBJ1-3; size: few; CDR3: CSASPWDRGISGNTIYF; DNA: TGCAGTGCTAGCCCTTGGGACAGGGGGATCTCTGGAAACACCATATATTTT
D: TRBD2; V: TRBV9; J: TRBJ2-4; size: -; CDR3: CASSVGLREGGDIQYF; DNA: TGTGCCAGCAGCGTAGGGCTGCGGGAGGGGGGGGACATTCAGTACTTC
D: TRBD1; V: TRBV20-1; J: TRBJ2-4; size: -; CDR3: CSAVRGAKNIQYF; DNA: TGCAGTGCCGTCAGGGGGGCCAAAAACATTCAGTACTTC
D: -; V: TRBV30; J: TRBJ2-1; size: many; CDR3: CAWSLGVRLNEQFF; DNA: TGTGCCTGGAGTTTGGGGGTACGCCTCAATGAGCAGTTCTTC
D: -; V: TRBV20-1; J: TRBJ2-5; size: many; CDR3: CSARRRGNPVRETQYF; DNA: TGCAGTGCTAGGCGACGAGGCAACCCCGTAAGAGAGACCCAGTACTTC
D: TRBD2; V: TRBV20-1; J: TRBJ2-1; size: many; CDR3: CSAIAGGPGLYNEQFF; DNA: TGCAGTGCTATAGCGGGAGGGCCGGGACTATACAATGAGCAGTTCTTC
D: -; V: TRBV12-3/TRBV12-4; J: TRBJ2-5; size: -; CDR3: CASSLQWGGTQYF; DNA: TGTGCCAGCAGTTTACAATGGGGTGGGACCCAGTACTTC
D: -; V: TRBV7-6; J: TRBJ2-7; size: many; CDR3: CASSLAGSSAEQYF; DNA: TGTGCCAGCAGCTTAGCAGGGTCCTCCGCAGAGCAGTACTTC
D: -; V: TRBV2; J: TRBJ1-1; size: many; CDR3: CASSDFMKNTEAFF; DNA: TGTGCCAGCAGTGATTTTATGAAGAACACTGAAGCTTTCTTT
D: TRBD2; V: TRBV3-1; J: TRBJ2-5; size: many; CDR3: CASSQEGSGRARRETQYF; DNA: TGTGCCAGCAGCCAAGAAGGTAGCGGGAGGGCCCGGAGAGAGACCCAGTACTTC
D: TRBD1; V: TRBV3-1; J: TRBJ1-5; size: many; CDR3: CASSSDRGGQPQHF; DNA: TGTGCCAGCAGTTCGGACAGGGGAGGACAGCCCCAGCATTTT
D: TRBD2; V: TRBV30; J: TRBJ2-2; size: -; CDR3: CVWILAGGGELFF; DNA: TGTGTCTGGATATTAGCGGGGGGCGGGGAGCTGTTTTTT
D: TRBD1; V: TRBV24-1; J: TRBJ2-3; size: -; CDR3: CATKPRQGSDTQYF; DNA: TGTGCCACGAAACCCCGACAGGGGTCAGATACGCAGTATTTT
D: -; V: TRBV6-4; J: TRBJ1-2; size: few; CDR3: CASSEAASGPYGYTF; DNA: TGTGCCAGCAGTGAAGCGGCCTCCGGCCCGTATGGCTACACCTTC
D: -; V: TRBV6-1; J: TRBJ2-1; size: -; CDR3: CATSWLHNEQFF; DNA: TGTGCCACCTCATGGCTCCACAATGAGCAGTTCTTC
D: -; V: TRBV9; J: TRBJ1-5; size: -; CDR3: CASSVGTGGEPQHF; DNA: TGTGCCAGCAGCGTAGGTACAGGAGGAGAGCCCCAGCATTTT
D: -; V: TRBV28; J: TRBJ2-5; size: many; CDR3: CASSLKVPETQYF; DNA: TGTGCCAGCAGTTTAAAGGTTCCTGAGACCCAGTACTTC
D: TRBD1; V: TRBV7-3; J: TRBJ1-4; size: -; CDR3: CASSMSDRDNIRDNEKLFF; DNA: TGTGCCAGCAGCATGTCGGACAGGGATAACATTAGAGATAATGAAAAACTGTTTTTT
D: -; V: TRBV6-2/TRBV6-3; J: TRBJ2-5; size: few; CDR3: CASSYSGLLQETQYF; DNA: TGTGCCAGCAGTTACTCGGGACTCCTTCAAGAGACCCAGTACTTC
D: TRBD2; V: TRBV30; J: TRBJ2-1; size: many; CDR3: CAWNGDGRANEQFF; DNA: TGTGCCTGGAACGGGGACGGGAGGGCCAATGAGCAGTTCTTC
D: -; V: TRBV12-3/TRBV12-4; J: TRBJ1-1; size: -; CDR3: CASSLAGGLNTEAFF; DNA: TGTGCCAGCAGTTTAGCAGGGGGGTTGAACACTGAAGCTTTCTTT
D: -; V: TRBV20-1; J: TRBJ2-7; size: many; CDR3: CSASRPDYEQYF; DNA: TGCAGTGCGTCCAGGCCGGACTACGAGCAGTACTTC